The 29 T cell receptor beta chains given below trace back to one sample, sequenced in a study of breast tumors, draining lymph nodes, adjacent tissues. Samples came from axillary lymph nodes draining the breast cancer. Each CDR3 protein gets one entry after TCRdb re-called the multiplex PCR reads with MiXCR. Of about 270,000 distinct CDR3 sequences listed, about 30% are singletons. The material sequenced was axillary lymph node tissue. These receptors originate from a female donor with breast cancer. Some clones in this sample may be carry-over from other donors' samples.

About this clonotype itself: One junction end does not reproduce the germline sequence, and a read error may be involved. CDR3 amino acids: CACSEYGAPGSEAFF. The CDR3 nucleotides are TGTGCCTGCAGTGAATATGGTGCACCCGGAAGTGAAGCTTTCTTT. The chain is built from TRBV25-1 and TRBJ1-1; D call uncertain. The length of the CDR3 is 15 residues. Germline V gene data show CDR1 as MGHDK and CDR2 as SYGVNS.

This clonotype was seen many times. The chain recombines TRBV11-3 with TRBJ2-7, with D tentatively TRBD2 (6 bases). CDR1 and CDR2 (germline): SGHNT, YENEEA. This CDR3 has 14 residues. V lost 2 bases and J 0 bases, leaving 8 bases between the germline ends. The CDR3 reads CASSLSRDSYEQYF. CDR3 bases: TGTGCCAGCAGCTTATCGCGGGACTCCTACGAGCAGTACTTC.

V gene TRBV30 combines with J gene TRBJ2-2; D not resolved. The CDR3 is 13 residues long. The V gene lost 0 bases and the J gene lost 6 bases, with 8 bases spanning the gap. In germline, CDR1 is GTSNPN, CDR2 SVGIG (reference sequence). CDR3 nucleotides: TGTGCCTGGAGTGTACTGGAAGCCGGGGAGCTGTTTTTT. Protein sequence: CAWSVLEAGELFF.

The V gene is TRBV30, the J gene TRBJ2-2; TRBD1 agrees at 8 bases. Losses at the gene ends were 5 bases for V and 6 bases for J; bases not matched to a gene: 11. Germline V lookup: CDR1 GTSNPN, CDR2 SVGIG (reference sequence). CDR3 length equals 15 residues. The CDR3 here is CAWSLGQGDSGELFF. CDR3 DNA: TGTGCCTGGTCGCTTGGACAGGGCGATTCCGGGGAGCTGTTTTTT.

Concerning this clonotype itself: Possible read error: a much larger clone is one base away. This chain links TRBV20-1 with TRBJ2-1; possibly TRBD2 for D (5 bases). Trimming removed 2 bases from V and 11 bases from J, with 19 bases in between. Germline V gene data show CDR1 as DFQATT and CDR2 as SNEGSKA (reference sequence). The CDR3 consists of 14 residues. CDR3: CSARSAGVNPKQFF. The CDR3 bases are TGCAGTGCTAGAAGTGCGGGCGTCAACCCAAAGCAGTTCTTC.

This clonotype was picked up many times. The rearrangement links TRBV15 to TRBJ2-4; the match to TRBD1 covers 7 bases. V shed 3 bases and J 4 bases; nucleotides not matched to a gene: 9. The CDR3 is 16 amino acids. The germline V gene has CDR1 LNHNV and CDR2 YYDKDF (reference sequence). The CDR3 region is CATSSQGGVRKNIQYF. In nucleotides, the CDR3 is TGTGCCACCAGCAGTCAAGGGGGCGTGAGGAAAAACATTCAGTACTTC. The variable domain in full, with the rest retrieved from reference TRBV15 and TRBJ2-4, is DAMVIQNPRYQVTQFGKPVTLSCSQTLNHNVMYWYQQKSSQAPKLLFHYYDKDFNNEADTPDNFQSRRPNTSFCFLDIRSPGLGDTAMYLCATSSQGGVRKNIQYFGAGTRLSVL.

This clonotype occurred many times. J is TRBJ2-7 and V is TRBV10-3; 7 bases agree with TRBD1. Germline CDR1 and CDR2: ENHRY and SYGVKD. This CDR3 has 14 amino acids. The junction had 4 bases not matched to a gene; V was cut back by 2 bases and J by 3 bases. In DNA form, the CDR3 reads TGTGCCATCAGTGAGGGACAGGCGTACTACGAGCAGTACTTC. Residues: CAISEGQAYYEQYF.

Only a few counts were recorded for this clonotype. This chain joins TRBV3-1 and TRBJ2-5; D perhaps matches TRBD2 (9 bases). V lost 0 bases and J lost 4, with 27 bases in between. The CDR3 consists of 20 residues. CDR1 LGHDT and CDR2 YNNKEL come from the germline V gene (reference sequence). The chain's CDR3 is CASSQEVGQGIGLARETQYF. The CDR3 nucleotides read TGTGCCAGCAGCCAAGAGGTCGGACAGGGCATTGGACTAGCGAGAGAGACCCAGTACTTC.

A word on this clonotype: A read error is possible here, since a much larger clone lies one base away. DNA for the CDR3: TGTGCCAGCAGACCAGGGCCCACAACTAATGAAAAACTGTTTTTT. Protein sequence: CASRPGPTTNEKLFF. The chain joins TRBV6-5 to TRBJ1-4; D may be TRBD1 (5 bases). The CDR3 is 15 residues long. Germline CDR1 MNHEY, CDR2 SVGAGI. The V end was cut by 6 bases, the J end by 0 bases, with 11 bases between.

There are many counts of this clonotype. The J gene is TRBJ1-6, the V gene TRBV11-2; D perhaps matches TRBD1 (5 bases). The CDR3 runs to 18 residues. V gave up 0 bases and J gave up 7 bases, with 19 bases separating them. Germline CDR1 and CDR2: SGHAT and FQNNGV. The CDR3 sequence is CASSLDRVGTGINSPLHF. The CDR3 DNA follows: TGTGCCAGCAGCTTAGATAGGGTTGGAACAGGCATCAATTCACCCCTCCACTTT.

The table lists this clonotype with many counts. The chain uses TRBV19 and TRBJ2-6; unclear D gene. Trimming removed 1 base from V and 2 bases from J, with 6 bases in between. Germline CDR1 is LNHDA and CDR2 is SQIVND (reference sequence). The CDR3 extends over 15 amino acids. CDR3 sequence (DNA): TGTGCCAGTAGTATAGTTAGAACTGGGGCCAACGTCCTGACTTTC. Translated: CASSIVRTGANVLTF.

Note on this clonotype: Possible read error: a much larger clone is one base away. No conserved phenylalanine or tryptophan is present at the end of the CDR3, so a read error is the likely explanation. This chain links TRBV19 with TRBJ1-2; D may be TRBD1 (6 bases). CDR3 length: 16 amino acids. Germline V CDR1 and CDR2: LNHDA, SQIVND (reference sequence). V lost 6 bases and J 8 bases, leaving 25 bases between the germline ends. The CDR3 nucleotides are TGTGCCAGTAGCTATTACGGGGGCAACATGGCGGAGGGCTACACCTCC. This encodes CASSYYGGNMAEGYTS.

On this clonotype: A much larger clone differs from this one at a single base, so this may be a read error. This sequence joins TRBV7-2 and TRBJ2-7; 9 bases align to TRBD2. V lost 1 base and J lost 1; bases outside the gene matches: 5. Per the germline V gene, CDR1 is SGHTA and CDR2 is FQGNSA. This CDR3 has 16 amino acids. DNA for the CDR3: TGTGCCAGCAGCTTAGTTGGGGCGGGAGGGTCCTACGAGCAGTACTTC. It is translated as CASSLVGAGGSYEQYF.

This clonotype was detected many times. The genes are TRBV6-2 or TRBV6-3 and TRBJ2-5; TRBD1 agrees at 10 bases. CDR3 length: 16 residues. Trimming took 0 bases from V and 6 from J; bases not matched to a gene: 7. The germline gives CDR1 MNHEY, CDR2 SVGEGT. As DNA, the CDR3 is TGTGCCAGCAGTTACTCCCACGGGACAGGGGTCCAGACCCAGTACTTC. Encoded protein: CASSYSHGTGVQTQYF.

The rearrangement links TRBV5-1 to TRBJ2-2; 14 bases are a match to TRBD2. V shed 5 bases, J shed 8 bases, and the junction held 5 bases outside the gene matches. Germline V gene lookup returns CDR1 SGHRS and CDR2 YFSETQ. The CDR3 loop spans 15 amino acids. In DNA form, the CDR3 reads TGCGCCAGCAGGTCGGGACTAGCGGGAGCGGGGGAGCTGTTTTTT. It specifies CASRSGLAGAGELFF.

This clonotype was seen ten or more times. The chain recombines TRBV12-3 or TRBV12-4 with TRBJ2-3; no firm D call. This CDR3 region has 14 residues. V was pared by 6 bases and J by 2 bases, with 12 bases between. The CDR3 DNA is TGTGCCAGCAGGCCCTCTTCTAACACAGATACGCAGTATTTT. Protein product: CASRPSSNTDTQYF.

This sequence joins TRBV12-5 and TRBJ2-3; TRBD2 matches at 8 bases. CDR1 is LGHNT and CDR2 is FRNRAP in the germline V gene. The CDR3 has 16 residues. CDR3: CASSFLLAGLPDTQYF. DNA of the CDR3: TGTGCCAGCAGTTTCCTCCTAGCGGGCTTGCCAGATACGCAGTATTTT.

Remarks on this clonotype: A clone one base away is much larger, so this may be a read error. The chain combines TRBV12-5 with TRBJ2-6; D is unclear. CDR1 and CDR2 from the germline V gene are LGHNT and FRNRAP. The CDR3 runs to 11 residues. In DNA, the CDR3 is TGTGCTAGTTCTGAGGCCAACGTCCTGACTTTC. This translates into CASSEANVLTF.

Regarding this clonotype: Just one base apart from a much larger clone, this may be a read error. The chain links TRBV10-3 to TRBJ2-7; D ambiguous. This CDR3 is built from 13 residues. Germline V CDR1 and CDR2: ENHRY, SYGVKD. The CDR3 reads CASSVTVPYEQYF. CDR3 in DNA: TGTGCCAGCAGTGTCACAGTACCCTACGAGCAGTACTTC.

Ten or more counts support this clonotype. This chain uses TRBV10-3 with TRBJ2-3, with D maybe TRBD1 (6 bases). Germline CDR1 ENHRY, CDR2 SYGVKD. This CDR3 contains 13 residues. Trimming cost V 3 bases and J 4 bases, with 8 bases left between them. The CDR3 region is CAISEKGADTQYF. The CDR3 DNA reads as TGTGCCATCAGTGAAAAGGGGGCAGATACGCAGTATTTT.

The chain joins TRBV10-1 to TRBJ2-1, with TRBD2 matching over 12 bases. The CDR3 has 15 amino acids. V lost 4 bases and J lost 7; bases outside the gene matches: 5. Germline CDR1 and CDR2: WNHNN and SYGVQD (reference sequence). The CDR3 DNA reads as TGCGCCAGCAGTGGGACTAGCGGGGAAGGGAATGAGCAGTTCTTC. Amino acids: CASSGTSGEGNEQFF.

The CDR3, as DNA: TGTGCCACCAGCTCACCACCATCCTACAATGAGCAGTTCTTC. Its protein product is CATSSPPSYNEQFF. The rearrangement links TRBV15 to TRBJ2-1; D remains ambiguous. Trimming cost V 5 bases and J 1 base, with 9 bases left between them. CDR1 is LNHNV and CDR2 is YYDKDF in the germline V gene (reference sequence). CDR3 length equals 14 residues.

This clonotype appeared a few times. This sequence joins TRBV6-1 and TRBJ2-7; 14 bases agree with TRBD2. Trimming removed 5 bases from V and 10 bases from J; junction bases left unmatched: 7. Germline V gene lookup returns CDR1 MNHNS and CDR2 SASEGT. The CDR3 is 14 amino acids. The CDR3 is CASSLGTSGSLQYF. The CDR3 coding sequence is TGTGCCAGCAGTCTCGGGACTAGCGGGAGTTTACAGTACTTC.

In its sample, this clonotype was seen many times. The chain carries TRBV3-1 and TRBJ2-1, with TRBD2 as a possible D gene (6 bases). CDR3 length: 14 residues. The V end was cut by 3 bases, the J end by 5 bases, with 11 bases between. Germline V lookup: CDR1 LGHDT, CDR2 YNNKEL (reference sequence). CDR3 residues: CASSHGLRNNEQFF. CDR3 sequence (DNA): TGTGCCAGCAGCCACGGACTACGTAACAATGAGCAGTTCTTC.

J is TRBJ2-1 and V is TRBV29-1; 14 bases agree with TRBD2. Germline CDR1 SQVTM, CDR2 ANQGSEA. The length of the CDR3 is 16 residues. The V gene end was trimmed by 4 bases and the J gene end by 1 base; junction bases not matched to a gene: 3. CDR3 bases: TGCAGCGTTGCGGGGACTAGCGGGAGATCCTACAATGAGCAGTTCTTC. Its protein is CSVAGTSGRSYNEQFF.

This clonotype was recorded many times. The chain uses TRBV7-2 and TRBJ1-6; D call uncertain. Looked up from germline, CDR1 is SGHTA and CDR2 is FQGNSA. Trimming left V 4 bases short and J 7 bases short, with 8 bases between. This CDR3 contains 13 residues. DNA for the CDR3: TGTGCCAGCAGCTGGTCCCGAAATTCACCCCTCCACTTT. Translated, it gives CASSWSRNSPLHF.

This clonotype was seen ten or more times. The CDR3 sequence: CASSPGVTQYF. CDR3 sequence (DNA): TGTGCCAGCAGCCCAGGGGTGACCCAGTACTTC. This chain joins TRBV7-6 and TRBJ2-5, with D perhaps TRBD1 (6 bases). This CDR3 has 11 amino acids. Germline V CDR1 and CDR2: SGHVS, FNYEAQ. V was shortened by 5 bases and J by 7 bases, with 8 bases between the two germline ends.

This clonotype was found many times. V is TRBV19 and J is TRBJ2-1; the D gene is possibly TRBD2 (6 bases). The CDR3 runs 12 residues. Germline-derived CDR1 and CDR2 are LNHDA and SQIVND (reference sequence). Between the trimmed V and J ends, which lost 6 bases and 6 bases, there was a span of 9 bases. The DNA of the CDR3 is TGTGCCAGTAGCGGGGGAGGCAATGAGCAGTTCTTC. Translated: CASSGGGNEQFF.

As to this clonotype: In this CDR3 the conserved last residue, phenylalanine or tryptophan, is missing, so a read error is likely. Because the CDR3's place on the DNA is in doubt, the DNA is left out and the CDR3 is given as listed by TCRdb. The rearrangement joins TRBV24-1 to TRBJ1-2; TRBD1, as called in the table, went unchecked against the DNA. Germline values: CDR1 KGHDR, CDR2 SFDVKD. The CDR3 spans 13 residues, counting both ends. CDR3 sequence reads: CATSPTGSYGCTS.